Listed below are T cell receptor beta chains from one sample, sequenced in a study of T cells after posttransplantation cyclophosphamide. Generated by immunoSEQ multiplex PCR, the TCRdb table keeps only in-frame clones and is missing some. The repertoire has 21,000 or so clones, nearly 99% of them found once; the top ten carry 0.1% to 0.15%. What was sequenced was naive CD8+ T cells sorted from PBMCs. These receptors were collected from a man aged 35 to 55 in good health, CMV-negative, and a related stem cell transplant donor. Both conserved end residues are part of each CDR3. The D gene is left open where the match is weak. Clone size, where shown, is once, few, many, or a class for clones that have expanded.

clone size | J gene | D gene | V gene | CDR3 DNA | CDR3 protein
. | TRBJ2-5 | TRBD1 | TRBV4-1 | TGCGCCAGCAGCCAAGGAGGGACAGATCAAGAGACCCAGTACTTC | CASSQGGTDQETQYF
. | TRBJ2-3 | TRBD1 | TRBV19 | TGTGCCAGTAGTGAACGATGGGACAGGGAATTAACCGGGACTAAAACAGGAGATACGCAGTATTTT | CASSERWDRELTGTKTGDTQYF
once | TRBJ2-2 | . | TRBV9 | TGTGCCAGCAGCCTAAGCTCTAAGGCGGGAAGCACCGGGGAGCTGTTTTTT | CASSLSSKAGSTGELFF
. | TRBJ1-5 | TRBD1 | TRBV28 | TGTGCCAGCAGTCGAGGCCCTGGGACAGGGGGATTGAGGAATCAGCCCCAGCATTTT | CASSRGPGTGGLRNQPQHF
. | TRBJ2-5 | . | TRBV4-1 | TGCGCCAGCAGCCGAAGGGCGGGTCTTGAGGAGACCCAGTACTTC | CASSRRAGLEETQYF
. | TRBJ2-1 | . | TRBV5-6 | TGTGCCAGCAGCGACATGGGAGGCAATGAGCAGTTCTTC | CASSDMGGNEQFF
. | TRBJ2-7 | . | TRBV5-5 | TGTGCCAGCAGCTGGGGGCCATCCTACGAGCAGTACTTC | CASSWGPSYEQYF
once | TRBJ2-1 | TRBD1 | TRBV6-5 | TGTGCCAGCAGCCTGGGACAGGGGGATCGTAATGAGCAGTTCTTC | CASSLGQGDRNEQFF
once | TRBJ2-5 | . | TRBV14 | TGTGCCAGCAGCCAAGGTCGTTGGGAGGCCAAGGAGGGAGAGACCCAGTACTTC | CASSQGRWEAKEGETQYF
. | TRBJ2-7 | . | TRBV4-2 | TGTGCCAGCAGCCAGGTTGACACGACCTTCGCCTACGAGCAGTACTTC | CASSQVDTTFAYEQYF
. | TRBJ2-1 | TRBD2 | TRBV29-1 | TGCAGCGTTGAAGGACTAGCGGTTTACAATGAGCAGTTCTTC | CSVEGLAVYNEQFF
. | TRBJ2-3 | . | TRBV19 | TGTGCCAGTAGTTTGAGCGGATCCGCCTTTTACACAGATACGCAGTATTTT | CASSLSGSAFYTDTQYF
. | TRBJ1-2 | TRBD1 | TRBV28 | TGTGCCAGCAGTTTAATCGGGACAGGGGGCCCAGGCTATGGCTACACCTTC | CASSLIGTGGPGYGYTF
. | TRBJ2-3 | . | TRBV6-5 | TGTGCCAGCAGTTACTCCCAAACAGATACGCAGTATTTT | CASSYSQTDTQYF
. | TRBJ2-7 | TRBD2 | TRBV27 | TGTGCCAGCAGTCCGATCGCGCGGGGGTACGAGCAGTACTTC | CASSPIARGYEQYF
. | TRBJ1-2 | . | TRBV6-5 | TGTGCCAGCAGTCCAGGGGCGGACTATGGCTACACCTTC | CASSPGADYGYTF
. | TRBJ2-7 | . | TRBV30 | TGTGCCTGTTCGGGTCTTTTTAGCTCCTACGAGCAGTACTTC | CACSGLFSSYEQYF
. | TRBJ1-5 | . | TRBV15 | TGTGCCACCAGCAGAGATTGGGGGGGAAGCAATCAGCCCCAGCATTTT | CATSRDWGGSNQPQHF
. | TRBJ1-2 | TRBD1 | TRBV27 | TGTGCCAGCAGTCCCAGGGGGGCCCACTATGGCTACACCTTC | CASSPRGAHYGYTF
. | TRBJ1-1 | . | TRBV5-6 | TGTGCCAGCAGCAGCCCGGGGGATGTGAACACTGAAGCTTTCTTT | CASSSPGDVNTEAFF
. | TRBJ2-2 | TRBD2 | TRBV5-4 | TGTGCCAGCAGCCTAACTAGCGGGAGCGGCACCGGGGAGCTGTTTTTT | CASSLTSGSGTGELFF
. | TRBJ2-7 | TRBD2 | TRBV18 | TGTGCCAGCTCGTACGCTAGCGGGGCCTACGAGCAGTACTTC | CASSYASGAYEQYF
. | TRBJ2-7 | TRBD2 | TRBV6-5 | TGTGCCACCGGGACTAGCGGCGGCGAGCAGTACTTC | CATGTSGGEQYF
few | TRBJ2-2 | . | TRBV27 | TGTGCCAGCAGTTTAAGCGGTGGCCTGTACACCGGGGAGCTGTTTTTT | CASSLSGGLYTGELFF